This T cell receptor (beta chain) was sequenced in a study of blood T cell repertoires in COVID-19. Sequencing was performed with immunoSEQ multiplex PCR; in TCRdb, only in-frame clones are kept and a portion is missing. The table lists nearly 70,000 clones, approximately 88% of them singletons. Germline V gene lookup returns CDR1 SGHAT and CDR2 FQNNGV. This CDR3 has 18 residues. The J segment lost 5 bases and the V segment lost 1 base, leaving 14 bases of the junction unmatched. This rearrangement joins TRBV11-2 to TRBJ1-2, with TRBD1 matching 9 bases. The source of this sequence is a woman between 65 and 79 years old with acute or convalescent COVID-19. Material: peripheral blood. The CDR3 loop is CASSLGNFGTGNRYGYTF. The DNA of the CDR3 is TGTGCCAGCAGCTTAGGGAACTTCGGGACAGGGAATAGGTATGGCTACACCTTC.